The 32 T cell receptor beta chains listed next were all sequenced from one sample in a study of OX40 agonist ivuxolimab in advanced cancers. Clones were sequenced by immunoSEQ multiplex PCR, and TCRdb holds only the in-frame ones, with some missing. This table has some 16,000 clones, approximately 77% appearing once. The input for sequencing was CD4+ or CD8+ T cells sorted from blood, taken in a trial of the OX40 agonist ivuxolimab. Receptors originate from an adult with an advanced solid tumor such as melanoma, head and neck, liver or kidney cancer.

The J gene is TRBJ2-2, the V gene TRBV19, with D perhaps matching TRBD2 (5 bases). The CDR3 loop spans 15 amino acids. Germline V gene lookup returns CDR1 LNHDA and CDR2 SQIVND (reference sequence). The V end lost 3 bases, the J end lost 4 bases, and 12 bases lay between the germline ends. CDR3 amino acids: CASSIFGELTGELFF. The CDR3 DNA follows: TGTGCCAGTAGTATTTTCGGGGAACTCACCGGGGAGCTGTTTTTT. Together with reference TRBV19 and TRBJ2-2, the CDR3 gives the full variable domain: DGGITQSPKYLFRKEGQNVTLSCEQNLNHDAMYWYRQDPGQGLRLIYYSQIVNDFQKGDIAEGYSVSREKKESFPLTVTSAQKNPTAFYLCASSIFGELTGELFFGEGSRLTVL.

This clone occurred once. The V gene is TRBV7-9, the J gene TRBJ2-2, with TRBD2 matching 8 bases. The V segment lost 2 bases and the J segment 1 base; nucleotides outside the gene matches: 3. This CDR3 is 16 amino acids long. Germline V lookup: CDR1 SEHNR, CDR2 FQNEAQ (reference sequence). The CDR3 bases are TGTGCCAGCAGCTTAATACTAGCGGAGAACACCGGGGAGCTGTTTTTT. Protein sequence: CASSLILAENTGELFF.

V is TRBV19 and J is TRBJ1-1; D gene ambiguous. This CDR3 contains 14 residues. Deletions cut 1 base from V and 0 bases from J, with 6 bases between. Germline V gene sequence: CDR1 LNHDA, CDR2 SQIVND (reference sequence). Here the CDR3 reads CASSIAAMNTEAFF. As DNA, the CDR3 is TGTGCCAGTAGTATAGCCGCCATGAACACTGAAGCTTTCTTT.

The genes are TRBV11-3 and TRBJ2-7; possible D gene TRBD1, 6 bases. V gave up 5 bases and J gave up 0 bases, with 14 bases separating them. The germline gives CDR1 SGHNT, CDR2 YENEEA. The CDR3 loop spans 15 amino acids. CDR3: CASSDGPDSSYEQYF. CDR3 sequence (DNA): TGTGCCAGCAGCGACGGACCGGACAGCTCCTACGAGCAGTACTTC.

Comments on this clone: It is likely a read error, because the conserved phenylalanine at the end of the CDR3 is missing. Because the CDR3's place on the DNA is in doubt, the DNA is left out and the CDR3 is given as listed by TCRdb. V gene TRBV7-9 combines with J gene TRBJ2-7; the listed D gene, TRBD2, was not tested against the DNA. A total of 12 residues make up the CDR3, ends included. Germline V gene sequence: CDR1 SEHNR, CDR2 FQNEAQ (reference sequence). The CDR3 here is CASSLVGGRLLL.

The genes are TRBV13 and TRBJ2-7; 11 bases are a match to TRBD1. V shed 5 bases and J 3 bases; nucleotides not matched to a gene: 3. Germline V lookup: CDR1 PRHDT, CDR2 FYEKMQ (reference sequence). The CDR3 spans 14 residues. For the CDR3, the DNA is TGTGCCAGCAGCAAGGGACAGGGGGTCTACGAGCAGTACTTC. Translation: CASSKGQGVYEQYF.

This chain joins TRBV7-8 and TRBJ1-1; D ambiguous. Between the trimmed V and J ends, which lost 4 bases and 7 bases, there was a span of 19 bases. Germline CDR1 and CDR2: SGHVS and FQNEAQ. The CDR3 loop spans 15 amino acids. The chain's CDR3 is CASSSPRTGQLEAFF. The DNA for the CDR3 is TGTGCCAGCAGCTCCCCTCGGACCGGCCAACTTGAAGCTTTCTTT.

This chain joins TRBV10-3 and TRBJ1-6, with 10 bases that match TRBD1. V gave up 6 bases and J gave up 6 bases; unmatched junction bases: 2. Germline-derived CDR1 and CDR2 are ENHRY and SYGVKD. This CDR3 is built from 14 residues. CDR3: CAIRTGGVNSPLHF. CDR3 DNA: TGTGCCATCAGGACAGGGGGCGTTAATTCACCCCTCCACTTT.

This chain uses TRBV27 with TRBJ1-5; D is unclear. Germline loops: CDR1 MNHEY, CDR2 SMNVEV (reference sequence). The CDR3 runs to 14 residues. V was pared by 5 bases and J by 0 bases, with 8 bases between. The CDR3 sequence: CASSVLYSNQPQHF. The CDR3 DNA sequence: TGTGCCAGCAGTGTACTTTATAGCAATCAGCCCCAGCATTTT.

This clone appeared a single time. Written as DNA, the CDR3 is TGCGCCAGCAGTGGGCAGGGTTCCTACGAGCAGTACTTC. Its protein is CASSGQGSYEQYF. V usage is TRBV10-2 and J usage is TRBJ2-7, with D maybe TRBD1 (5 bases). The CDR3 contains 13 residues. Per the germline V gene, CDR1 is WSHSY and CDR2 is SAAADI. The V end lost 4 bases, the J end lost 1 base, and 8 bases lay between the germline ends.

This rearrangement joins TRBV11-2 to TRBJ1-3; D is ambiguous. Trimming shortened V by 7 bases and J by 0 bases, and 10 bases separated the two germline ends. Germline lookup yields CDR1 SGHAT and CDR2 FQNNGV. The CDR3 loop spans 14 amino acids. The CDR3 reads CASIASDSGNTIYF. CDR3 in DNA: TGTGCCAGCATCGCCTCAGACTCTGGAAACACCATATATTTT.

This sequence joins TRBV7-4 and TRBJ1-1; a possible D gene is TRBD1 (5 bases). This CDR3 has 14 residues. Germline lookup yields CDR1 SGHVT and CDR2 SQSDAQ. Trimming took off 5 bases at V and 6 bases at J, with 16 bases between the two ends. The CDR3 DNA reads TGTGCCAGCAGCGTCCGAAGCCTGGGGCCTGAAGCTTTCTTT. Translated: CASSVRSLGPEAFF.

This clone was detected once. The gene calls are TRBV13 and TRBJ1-1; D possibly corresponds to TRBD1 (5 bases). The CDR3 is 12 amino acids. V lost 8 bases and J lost 0, with 7 bases in between. Germline V gene lookup returns CDR1 PRHDT and CDR2 FYEKMQ (reference sequence). The CDR3 is CASGTLNTEAFF. Here the CDR3 DNA reads TGTGCCAGCGGGACGTTGAACACTGAAGCTTTCTTT.

The chain recombines TRBV4-3 with TRBJ1-1; D is undetermined. The CDR3 extends over 15 amino acids. V was shortened by 4 bases and J by 5 bases, with 17 bases between the two germline ends. Germline CDR1 reads LGHNA; CDR2 reads YSLEER. The CDR3 region has the DNA TGCGCCAGCAGCCTCAAGCTTGGGAGTAGGACTGAAGCTTTCTTT. This codes for CASSLKLGSRTEAFF.

The rearrangement joins TRBV19 to TRBJ2-3; 9 bases are shared with TRBD2. In germline, CDR1 is LNHDA, CDR2 SQIVND (reference sequence). The CDR3 spans 16 residues. The ends lost 2 bases at V and 2 bases at J; junction bases unmatched: 5. CDR3 in amino acids: CASSILGLAHTDTQYF. In DNA, the CDR3 is TGTGCCAGTAGTATATTGGGACTAGCCCACACAGATACGCAGTATTTT.

The V and J genes are TRBV6-6 and TRBJ2-7; D ambiguous. CDR3 size: 11 residues. Germline values: CDR1 MNHNY, CDR2 SVGAGI (reference sequence). V was shortened by 5 bases and J by 6 bases, with 8 bases between the two germline ends. The chain's CDR3 is CASSVTLEQYF. CDR3 DNA sequence: TGTGCCAGCAGTGTGACACTCGAGCAGTACTTC.

The chain carries TRBV11-3 and TRBJ2-3, with 11 bases fitting TRBD2. The germline V gene encodes CDR1 SGHNT and CDR2 YENEEA. This CDR3 has 20 residues. The junction had 15 bases not matched to a gene; V was cut back by 0 bases and J by 4 bases. The CDR3 nucleotides read TGTGCCAGCAGCTTAGATCCCCCCTGGACTAGCGGGCCGCGGGCAGATACGCAGTATTTT. Encoded protein: CASSLDPPWTSGPRADTQYF.

The V gene is TRBV27, the J gene TRBJ1-3, with 11 bases aligning to TRBD1. V dropped 8 bases and J dropped 3; count of bases not matched to a gene: 3. The germline V gene encodes CDR1 MNHEY and CDR2 SMNVEV (reference sequence). The length of the CDR3 is 14 residues. CDR3: CASWDRGNGNTIYF. The CDR3 coding sequence is TGTGCCAGCTGGGACAGGGGGAATGGAAACACCATATATTTT.

This clone has only a few counts. The chain recombines TRBV11-2 with TRBJ1-5; tentative D call: TRBD1 (5 bases). The germline V gene encodes CDR1 SGHAT and CDR2 FQNNGV. Trimming pared 0 bases from V and 2 bases from J, leaving 8 bases between. This CDR3 is 15 amino acids long. The CDR3 is CASSLDWGGNQPQHF. CDR3 nucleotides: TGTGCCAGCAGCTTAGATTGGGGGGGCAATCAGCCCCAGCATTTT.

The table lists this clone with a few counts. V gene TRBV19 combines with J gene TRBJ1-1; D is unclear. Deletions cut 6 bases from V and 3 bases from J, with 14 bases between. In germline, CDR1 is LNHDA, CDR2 SQIVND (reference sequence). The CDR3 length is 14 residues. CDR3 DNA: TGTGCCAGTAGCCCCCGGGAAACTTACACTGAAGCTTTCTTT. Its protein product is CASSPRETYTEAFF.

V and J are TRBV13 and TRBJ2-1; 8 nucleotides align to TRBD2. CDR1 and CDR2 (germline): PRHDT, FYEKMQ (reference sequence). This CDR3 has 16 amino acids. J gave up 0 bases and V 2 bases, and 3 bases lay outside the gene matches. Here the CDR3 DNA reads TGTGCCAGCAGCTTAAGCGGGGGAAGCTCCTACAATGAGCAGTTCTTC. Translation gives CASSLSGGSSYNEQFF.

The chain joins TRBV7-8 to TRBJ2-5, with 7 bases identical to TRBD2. Trimming cost V 1 base and J 9 bases; bases outside gene matches: 11. The CDR3 length is 15 residues. CDR1 SGHVS and CDR2 FQNEAQ come from the germline V gene. CDR3 coding DNA: TGTGCCAGCAGCTTAGGTCTAGCGGAGCTGGGGGCCCAGTACTTC. Amino acids: CASSLGLAELGAQYF.

This chain uses TRBV6-6 with TRBJ1-2, with 10 bases identical to TRBD1. The CDR3 has 13 residues. CDR1 and CDR2 from the germline V gene are MNHNY and SVGAGI (reference sequence). V was pared by 6 bases and J by 8 bases, with 6 bases of the junction left unmatched. The CDR3 protein is CASRGDRGLGYTF. The DNA of the CDR3 is TGTGCCAGCAGGGGGGACAGGGGTTTGGGCTACACCTTC.

The chain is built from TRBV4-1 and TRBJ1-3; TRBD1 aligns across 9 bases. Germline CDR1 reads MGHRA; CDR2 reads YSYEKL. Trimming cost V 5 bases and J 8 bases; bases outside gene matches: 7. The CDR3 has 14 residues. In DNA, the CDR3 is TGCGCCAGCAGCACAGGGGGCACTGCCGACACCATATATTTT. Translating gives CASSTGGTADTIYF.

The chain uses TRBV19 and TRBJ1-5, with TRBD1 as a possible D gene (6 bases). The CDR3 has 16 amino acids. CDR1 LNHDA and CDR2 SQIVND come from the germline V gene (reference sequence). V was clipped by 10 bases and J by 3 bases, with 22 bases between them. The CDR3 sequence: CATTTGGGFFNQPQHF. The CDR3 DNA follows: TGTGCCACCACTACGGGCGGGGGCTTTTTCAATCAGCCCCAGCATTTT.

This chain uses TRBV13 with TRBJ2-5; TRBD2 matches 12 bases. Germline trimming cut 2 bases from V and 5 bases from J; bases unmatched to any gene: 6. Germline lookup yields CDR1 PRHDT and CDR2 FYEKMQ (reference sequence). The length of the CDR3 is 16 residues. CDR3 amino acids: CASSLRTSGDWETQYF. The CDR3 DNA reads TGTGCCAGCAGCTTAAGGACTAGCGGGGATTGGGAGACCCAGTACTTC.

The J gene is TRBJ1-1, the V gene TRBV6-5; D remains ambiguous. Germline V gene lookup returns CDR1 MNHEY and CDR2 SVGAGI. V was clipped by 0 bases and J by 1 base, with 9 bases between them. This CDR3 region has 15 residues. The CDR3: CASSYSNGENTEAFF. CDR3 DNA: TGTGCCAGCAGTTACTCGAATGGGGAGAACACTGAAGCTTTCTTT.

The chain employs TRBV14 and TRBJ2-1; 7 bases align to TRBD1. Germline V CDR1 and CDR2: SGHDN, FVKESK. CDR3 size: 13 residues. V lost 4 bases to trimming and J lost 5 bases; unmatched junction nucleotides: 2. CDR3 nucleotide sequence: TGTGCCAGCAGCCCCCAGGGGGACAATGAGCAGTTCTTC. It yields the protein CASSPQGDNEQFF.

This chain connects TRBV5-4 to TRBJ2-5; tentatively, D is TRBD1 (6 bases). This CDR3 has 13 amino acids. Germline V gene lookup returns CDR1 SGHNT and CDR2 YYREEE (reference sequence). The germline V and J ends were trimmed by 0 bases and 4 bases, with 7 bases remaining between them. CDR3 region: CASSLGGPETQYF. The DNA for the CDR3 is TGTGCCAGCAGCTTGGGGGGGCCAGAGACCCAGTACTTC. Full variable domain (remainder filled in from reference TRBV5-4 and TRBJ2-5): ETGVTQSPTHLIKTRGQQVTLRCSSQSGHNTVSWYQQALGQGPQFIFQYYREEENGRGNFPPRFSGLQFPNYSSELNVNALELDDSALYLCASSLGGPETQYFGPGTRLLVL.

By share, this clone ranks as medium-sized (0.01 to 0.1%). As DNA, the CDR3 is TGCGCCAGCAGCTCGGGACTTGAAGCTTTCTTT. Translating gives CASSSGLEAFF. The chain combines TRBV5-1 with TRBJ1-1; D perhaps matches TRBD1 (5 bases). Trimming cost V 3 bases and J 7 bases, with 7 bases left between them. This CDR3 comprises 11 residues. Per germline, CDR1 SGHRS and CDR2 YFSETQ.

This clone came up a few times. Other DNA sequences in this specimen translate into the identical CDR3. The chain recombines TRBV5-6 with TRBJ1-1; no clear D. Trimming removed 0 bases at V and 4 bases at J, with 4 bases between. The CDR3 loop spans 12 amino acids. Germline CDR1 and CDR2: SGHDT and YYEEEE. CDR3: CASSLVGTEAFF. The CDR3 DNA sequence: TGTGCCAGCAGCTTGGTAGGCACTGAAGCTTTCTTT.

By share of the sample, this clone is medium-sized (0.01 to 0.1%). The V and J genes are TRBV7-9 and TRBJ2-7; 9 bases are a match to TRBD2. Losses at the gene ends were 5 bases for V and 2 bases for J; bases not matched to a gene: 10. The CDR3 runs to 16 residues. From germline, CDR1 is SEHNR and CDR2 FQNEAQ (reference sequence). The CDR3 here is CASSASSGGPPYEQYF. CDR3 in DNA: TGTGCCAGCAGCGCCTCCAGCGGGGGGCCCCCCTACGAGCAGTACTTC.